This record looks at one T cell receptor (beta chain) sequence and its context. As yet, its antigen is unknown. This record belongs to a study of OX40 agonist ivuxolimab in advanced cancers. About the study: People in dose escalation had one of these cancers: hepatocellular carcinoma, melanoma, renal cell or head and neck cancer.

The repertoire was sequenced with immunoSEQ multiplex PCR; TCRdb's copy has only in-frame clones and lacks some. Here the sample spans around 75,000 clones, around 92% being singletons. Germline CDR1 is LNHDA and CDR2 is SQIVND (reference sequence). V was clipped by 6 bases and J by 6 bases, with 13 bases between them. The CDR3 is made up of 13 amino acids. Study-wide results and limits: Normalized T-cell clonal expansion was also low in some nonresponders. Among expanded peripheral T cells, antigen specificity went undetermined. Low clonal expansion, among the lowest seen, marked partial responders at 0.1-3.0 mg/kg.

The chain has TRBV19 and TRBJ2-3; no clear D gene. The sequence came from an adult with an advanced solid tumor such as melanoma, head and neck, liver or kidney cancer. Sample: CD4+ or CD8+ T cells sorted from blood, taken in a trial of the OX40 agonist ivuxolimab. The CDR3 nucleotides are TGTGCCAGTAGGGGTATCCCTTCGGATACGCAGTATTTT. Amino acid sequence: CASRGIPSDTQYF.